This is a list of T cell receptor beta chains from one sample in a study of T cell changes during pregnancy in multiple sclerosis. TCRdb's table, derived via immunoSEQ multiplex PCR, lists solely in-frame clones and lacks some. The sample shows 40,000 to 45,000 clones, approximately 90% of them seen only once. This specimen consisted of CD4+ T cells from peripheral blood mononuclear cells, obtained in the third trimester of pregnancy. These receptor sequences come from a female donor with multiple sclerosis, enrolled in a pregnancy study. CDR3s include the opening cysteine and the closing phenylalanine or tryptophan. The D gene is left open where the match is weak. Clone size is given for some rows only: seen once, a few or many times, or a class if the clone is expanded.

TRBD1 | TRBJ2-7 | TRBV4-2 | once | TGTGCCAGCAGCCGACGACAGGGGAGCGATGGCGAGCAGTACTTC | CASSRRQGSDGEQYF
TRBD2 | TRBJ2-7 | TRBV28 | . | TGTGCCAGCAGCGAACCTAGCGGAACCTACGAGCAGTACTTC | CASSEPSGTYEQYF
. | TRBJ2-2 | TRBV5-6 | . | TGTGCCAGCAGCTCTTACACCGGGGAGCTGTTTTTT | CASSSYTGELFF
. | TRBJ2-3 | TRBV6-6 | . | TGTGCCAGCAATTATAACACAGATACGCAGTATTTT | CASNYNTDTQYF
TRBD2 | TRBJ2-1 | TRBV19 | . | TGTGCCAGTAGACGAGCGGGAGAAGGCTATTATGAGCAGTTCTTC | CASRRAGEGYYEQFF
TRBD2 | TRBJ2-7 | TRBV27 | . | TGTGCCAGCAGTTCCCAACAGGGCCTAGCGGGAGTGGGGAACGAGCAGTACTTC | CASSSQQGLAGVGNEQYF
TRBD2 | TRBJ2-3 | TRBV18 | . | TGTGCCAGCTCACCGCCCGGACTAGCGGGAGTTAAAGATACGCAGTATTTT | CASSPPGLAGVKDTQYF
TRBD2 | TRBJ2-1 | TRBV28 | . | TGTGCCAGCAGTCCCATTGGACTAGCGGGAGGTGAGCAGTTCTTC | CASSPIGLAGGEQFF
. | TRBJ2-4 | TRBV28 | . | TGTGCCAGCAGTTTGAGTGAAGCCGATCAGTACTTC | CASSLSEADQYF
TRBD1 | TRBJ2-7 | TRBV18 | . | TGTGCCAGCTCACCCGTGACAGGGTCATCCTACGAGCAGTACTTC | CASSPVTGSSYEQYF
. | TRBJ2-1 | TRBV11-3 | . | TGTGCCAGCAGCCTAGGGGGGGAGGGATCGGGTGAGCAGTTCTTC | CASSLGGEGSGEQFF
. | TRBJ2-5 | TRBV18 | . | TGTGCCAGCTCACCACCTAGGGGGGAGACCCAGTACTTC | CASSPPRGETQYF
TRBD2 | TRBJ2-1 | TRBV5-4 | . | TGTGCCAGCAGCTTAGCGGGAGGGAGGCAGGGTGATGAGCAGTTCTTC | CASSLAGGRQGDEQFF
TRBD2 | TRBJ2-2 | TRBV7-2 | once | TGTGCCAGCAGCTCCTTGGGGCGGGAGGAAGGCGGGGAGCTGTTTTTT | CASSSLGREEGGELFF
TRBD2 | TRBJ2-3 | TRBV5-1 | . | TGCGCCAGCAGACTAGCGGGAGGGGGCACAGATACGCAGTATTTT | CASRLAGGGTDTQYF
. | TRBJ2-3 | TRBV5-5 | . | TGTGCCAGCAGCTCCGGGTGGACTAGCACAGATACGCAGTATTTT | CASSSGWTSTDTQYF
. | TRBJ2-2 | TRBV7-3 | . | TGTGCCAGCAGCGTTATTCCAGGGCGGAACACCGGGGAGCTGTTTTTT | CASSVIPGRNTGELFF
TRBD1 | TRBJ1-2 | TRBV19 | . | TGTGCCAGTAGTCCGACAGGGGACTATGGCTACACCTTC | CASSPTGDYGYTF
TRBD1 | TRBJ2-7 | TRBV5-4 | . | TGTGCCAGCAGCTTGATAGGGGGCAACTACGAGCAGTACTTC | CASSLIGGNYEQYF
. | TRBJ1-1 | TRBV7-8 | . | TGTGCCAGCAGCTTAGCTTTCGGGTATAACACTGAAGCTTTCTTT | CASSLAFGYNTEAFF
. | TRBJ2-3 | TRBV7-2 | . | TGTGCCAGCAGCTCCGTTTCCGGGAGCACAGATACGCAGTATTTT | CASSSVSGSTDTQYF
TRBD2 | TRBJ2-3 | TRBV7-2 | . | TGTGCCAGCAGCTTGCTAGCGGGAGGCTTCAATGCAGATACGCAGTATTTT | CASSLLAGGFNADTQYF
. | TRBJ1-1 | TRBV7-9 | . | TGTGCCAGCAGCTTAGACCGACAGGTCGAAACTGAAGCTTTCTTT | CASSLDRQVETEAFF
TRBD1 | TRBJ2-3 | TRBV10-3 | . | TGTGCCATCAGTCCAGACAGGGGAGATACGCAGTATTTT | CAISPDRGDTQYF
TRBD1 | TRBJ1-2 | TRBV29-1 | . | TGCAGCGTTGCAGGACAGGGGACCGGCTACACCTTC | CSVAGQGTGYTF
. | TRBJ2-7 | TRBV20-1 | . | TGCAGTGCTAGTTTAGTGGACGAGCAGTACTTC | CSASLVDEQYF
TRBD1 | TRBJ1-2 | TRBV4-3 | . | TGCGCCAGCAGCCAAGATCTGCAGGGGGCCTATGGCTACACCTTC | CASSQDLQGAYGYTF
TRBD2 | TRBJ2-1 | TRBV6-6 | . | TGTGCCAGCATTCTGAAAACCGGGACTAGCGGCACTGAGCAGTTCTTC | CASILKTGTSGTEQFF
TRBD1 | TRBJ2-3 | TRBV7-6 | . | TGTGCCAGCAGCTTAGCTTTGGGGACAGGTACAGATACGCAGTATTTT | CASSLALGTGTDTQYF
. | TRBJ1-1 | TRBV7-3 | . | TGTGCCAGCAGCCCCGGTGGAGGGACGGGAACTGAAGCTTTCTTT | CASSPGGGTGTEAFF
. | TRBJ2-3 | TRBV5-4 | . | TGTGCCAGCAGCTTGGCCGGGCGGGATGTCACAGATACGCAGTATTTT | CASSLAGRDVTDTQYF
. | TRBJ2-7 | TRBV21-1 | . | TGTGCCAGCAGCAAAGAAATAGCGGGAGGTTCTGGGGGCTCCTACGAGCAGTACTTC | CASSKEIAGGSGGSYEQYF
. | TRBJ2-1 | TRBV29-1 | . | TGCAGCGTTATCCCCGGATACGGGTACAATGAGCAGTTCTTC | CSVIPGYGYNEQFF
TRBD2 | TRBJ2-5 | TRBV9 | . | TGTGCCAGCAGCGCTCGACTAGCGGCTCAAGAGACCCAGTACTTC | CASSARLAAQETQYF
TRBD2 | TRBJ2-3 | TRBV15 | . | TGTGCCACCAGCAGAGTCGGGAGGGTTACAGATACGCAGTATTTT | CATSRVGRVTDTQYF
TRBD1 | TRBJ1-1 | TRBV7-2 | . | TGTGCCAGCAGCTCCCCGGACAGGGGAGACACTGAAGCTTTCTTT | CASSSPDRGDTEAFF
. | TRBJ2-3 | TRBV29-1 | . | TGCAGCGGAGACAGGAGCACAGATACGCAGTATTTT | CSGDRSTDTQYF
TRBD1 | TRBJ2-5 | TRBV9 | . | TGTGCCAGCAGCGATAGGGGGGGACAGGGGAATCGATTGAATGGGGAGACCCAGTACTTC | CASSDRGGQGNRLNGETQYF
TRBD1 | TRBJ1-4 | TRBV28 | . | TGTGCCAGCAGTTTACCCGGGACAGGGCGTGAAAAACTGTTTTTT | CASSLPGTGREKLFF
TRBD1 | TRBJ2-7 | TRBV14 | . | TGTGCCAGCAGCCAAGAAACGGGACAGACAACCTACGAGCAGTACTTC | CASSQETGQTTYEQYF
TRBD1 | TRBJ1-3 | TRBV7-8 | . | TGTGCCAGCAGCCCACAGGGGGCTGTTTCTGGAAACACCATATATTTT | CASSPQGAVSGNTIYF
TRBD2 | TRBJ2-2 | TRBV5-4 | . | TGTGCCAGCAGCTTGGGCCTAGCGGGGGGAGACACCGGGGAGCTGTTTTTT | CASSLGLAGGDTGELFF
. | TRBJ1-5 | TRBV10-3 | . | TGTGCCATCAGTGGACAAGTTAGCAATCAGCCCCAGCATTTT | CAISGQVSNQPQHF
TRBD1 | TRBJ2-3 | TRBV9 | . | TGTGCCAGCAGCCTACAGGGGAGCACAGATACGCAGTATTTT | CASSLQGSTDTQYF
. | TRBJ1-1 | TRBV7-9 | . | TGTGCCAGCAGCTCCGGTTGGGGGCGGAACACTGAAGCTTTCTTT | CASSSGWGRNTEAFF